These T cell receptor beta chains were read from a single sample in a study of cytomegalovirus exposure and HLA in healthy donors. The method was immunoSEQ multiplex PCR; TCRdb's version includes in-frame clones alone and lacks a portion of them. In the table there are over 100,000 clones, 70% of which are singletons. The sequenced sample consisted of PBMCs. The receptors stem from a man in his thirties or forties in good health and CMV-seropositive. Both conserved end residues are part of each CDR3. A D gene is named only where the DNA matches it firmly. A row's size may be missing; if present it is once, few, many or a size class.

clone size | J gene | V gene | D gene | CDR3 protein | CDR3 DNA
NA | TRBJ2-4 | TRBV7-9 | NA | CASSRTAGIQNIQYF | TGTGCCAGCAGCCGGACAGCCGGCATCCAAAACATTCAGTACTTC
NA | TRBJ2-1 | TRBV6-1 | TRBD1 | CASSESEGQGPGDEQFF | TGTGCCAGCAGTGAAAGCGAAGGACAGGGGCCAGGCGATGAGCAGTTCTTC
NA | TRBJ1-2 | TRBV6-5 | NA | CASSVSSQGYYGYTF | TGTGCCAGCAGTGTATCATCACAGGGCTACTATGGCTACACCTTC
NA | TRBJ1-2 | TRBV7-3 | TRBD1 | CASSISDRGDGYTF | TGTGCCAGCAGCATCTCCGACAGGGGGGATGGCTACACCTTC
few | TRBJ2-2 | TRBV7-9 | TRBD1 | CASSLRTGGNTGELFF | TGTGCCAGCAGCTTGAGGACAGGGGGGAACACCGGGGAGCTGTTTTTT
NA | TRBJ1-1 | TRBV28 | TRBD1 | CASSLGGTGDGLFPTEAFF | TGTGCCAGCAGTTTAGGGGGGACAGGGGACGGCTTATTCCCCACTGAAGCTTTCTTT
once | TRBJ2-3 | TRBV28 | NA | CASSLPGDTQYF | TGTGCCAGCAGTTTACCCGGGGATACGCAGTATTTT
NA | TRBJ2-1 | TRBV7-9 | TRBD2 | CSSSHGLAGAVNEQFF | TGTTCCAGCAGCCACGGACTAGCGGGGGCCGTCAATGAGCAGTTCTTC
NA | TRBJ2-3 | TRBV9 | TRBD1 | CASSVGQGDRTDTQYF | TGTGCCAGCAGCGTAGGACAGGGGGACCGCACAGATACGCAGTATTTT
few | TRBJ2-3 | TRBV4-1 | TRBD1 | CASSRPGQSRTDTQYF | TGCGCCAGCAGCCGACCGGGACAGAGTCGCACAGATACGCAGTATTTT
NA | TRBJ2-1 | TRBV4-1 | NA | CASSQQGRDEQFF | TGCGCCAGCAGCCAACAGGGAAGGGATGAGCAGTTCTTC
few | TRBJ1-2 | TRBV5-1 | TRBD1 | CASSGRDRKNYGYTF | TGCGCCAGCAGCGGCCGGGACAGGAAGAACTATGGCTACACCTTC
NA | TRBJ2-5 | TRBV6-6 | TRBD2 | CASSYGAGGEETQYF | TGTGCCAGCAGTTATGGAGCGGGAGGGGAAGAGACCCAGTACTTC
NA | TRBJ1-2 | TRBV6-1 | TRBD1 | CASRPTGQGAFGYTF | TGTGCCAGCAGGCCCACCGGACAGGGGGCTTTTGGCTACACCTTC
NA | TRBJ1-2 | TRBV5-4 | TRBD1 | CASSQGQGAYEGGYTF | TGTGCCAGCAGCCAAGGACAGGGGGCGTATGAGGGTGGCTACACCTTC
NA | TRBJ2-3 | TRBV7-9 | NA | CASSRVADGDTQYF | TGTGCCAGCAGTCGGGTAGCGGATGGAGATACGCAGTATTTT
NA | TRBJ1-2 | TRBV6-1 | NA | CASSEEVQRGYTF | TGTGCCAGCAGTGAAGAGGTGCAGAGGGGCTACACCTTC
few | TRBJ1-1 | TRBV6-5 | TRBD1 | CASSLVDRDTEAFF | TGTGCCAGCAGTTTAGTCGACAGGGACACTGAAGCTTTCTTT
once | TRBJ2-5 | TRBV25-1 | TRBD1 | CASSDSPTGLFKKTQYF | TGTGCCAGCAGTGACTCCCCGACAGGGTTGTTCAAAAAGACCCAGTACTTC
NA | TRBJ2-3 | TRBV19 | TRBD2 | CASSFQRGDTDTQYF | TGTGCCAGTAGTTTCCAGCGGGGGGACACAGATACGCAGTATTTT
NA | TRBJ1-5 | TRBV7-8 | NA | CASSPGGNQPQHF | TGTGCCAGCAGCCCCGGGGGCAATCAGCCCCAGCATTTT
NA | TRBJ2-7 | TRBV15 | NA | CATSRDRGGSYEQYF | TGTGCCACCAGCAGAGATAGAGGGGGCTCCTACGAGCAGTACTTC
NA | TRBJ2-3 | TRBV9 | TRBD2 | CASSFRLSGGGADTQYF | TGTGCCAGCAGCTTCCGACTAAGCGGGGGAGGCGCAGATACGCAGTATTTT
NA | TRBJ2-2 | TRBV2 | TRBD2 | CASTGTSSPGELFF | TGTGCCAGCACTGGGACTAGCTCTCCCGGGGAGCTGTTTTTT
NA | TRBJ1-3 | TRBV9 | NA | CASSPRIFRAGDSSGNTIYF | TGTGCCAGCAGCCCTCGTATTTTTCGGGCAGGGGATAGCTCTGGAAACACCATATATTTT
NA | TRBJ2-5 | TRBV18 | TRBD1 | CASSPRGGAETQYF | TGTGCCAGCTCACCAAGAGGGGGCGCGGAGACCCAGTACTTC
NA | TRBJ2-1 | TRBV5-1 | TRBD1 | CASSSGQGHEQFF | TGCGCCAGCAGCTCGGGACAGGGTCATGAGCAGTTCTTC
NA | TRBJ2-1 | TRBV4-3 | TRBD2 | CASSQGAGGEGQFF | TGCGCCAGCAGCCAAGGAGCGGGAGGAGAGGGGCAGTTCTTC
NA | TRBJ1-1 | TRBV6-1 | NA | CASSEAWGGNTEAFF | TGTGCCAGCAGTGAAGCATGGGGGGGGAACACTGAAGCTTTCTTT
NA | TRBJ2-1 | TRBV27 | TRBD2 | CASSFVPSGNNEQFF | TGTGCCAGCAGTTTTGTCCCTAGCGGAAACAATGAGCAGTTCTTC
NA | TRBJ2-6 | TRBV9 | NA | CASSVQMLNPGANVLTF | TGTGCCAGCAGCGTACAGATGCTCAACCCTGGGGCCAACGTCCTGACTTTC
NA | TRBJ1-3 | TRBV10-3 | TRBD1 | CAIRGQGSGNTIYF | TGTGCCATCAGGGGACAGGGCTCTGGAAACACCATATATTTT
NA | TRBJ1-1 | TRBV29-1 | TRBD1 | CSSLFPGTGKTEAFF | TGCAGCTCACTGTTTCCCGGGACAGGGAAAACTGAAGCTTTCTTT
few | TRBJ2-3 | TRBV30 | NA | CAWSGKGLARFGDTQYF | TGTGCCTGGAGTGGGAAAGGCCTCGCTAGATTTGGAGATACGCAGTATTTT
NA | TRBJ2-3 | TRBV10-1 | NA | CASSAERPSTDTQYF | TGCGCCAGCAGTGCAGAGAGGCCTAGCACAGATACGCAGTATTTT
NA | TRBJ2-2 | TRBV7-3 | NA | CASSLSPENTGELFF | TGTGCCAGCAGCTTATCCCCAGAGAACACCGGGGAGCTGTTTTTT
NA | TRBJ1-2 | TRBV6-1 | NA | CARSLCYTF | TGTGCCAGGTCCTTGTGCTACACCTTC
few | TRBJ1-5 | TRBV14 | NA | CASSQTVNQPQHF | TGTGCCAGCAGCCAGACAGTTAATCAGCCCCAGCATTTT
few | TRBJ2-1 | TRBV7-9 | TRBD1 | CASRRGWDREYNEQFF | TGTGCCAGCAGACGTGGGTGGGACAGGGAATACAATGAGCAGTTCTTC
NA | TRBJ1-1 | TRBV27 | NA | CASSLGAASMNTEAFF | TGTGCCAGCAGTTTAGGGGCAGCCTCCATGAACACTGAAGCTTTCTTT
NA | TRBJ2-5 | TRBV4-1 | TRBD1 | CASSFGTGGQETQYF | TGCGCCAGCAGCTTCGGGACAGGGGGCCAAGAGACCCAGTACTTC
NA | TRBJ2-6 | TRBV4-2 | TRBD1 | CASSPRDRSSGANVLTF | TGTGCCAGCAGCCCTCGGGACAGGTCCTCTGGGGCCAACGTCCTGACTTTC
once | TRBJ2-1 | TRBV4-1 | NA | CASSPRSYNEQFF | TGCGCCAGCAGCCCCCGTTCCTACAATGAGCAGTTCTTC
NA | TRBJ2-1 | TRBV21-1 | NA | CASSRTGEERYNEQFF | TGTGCCAGCAGCAGGACAGGGGAAGAGAGGTACAATGAGCAGTTCTTC
NA | TRBJ2-5 | TRBV19 | NA | CASSLLSWGEETQYF | TGTGCCAGTAGTTTGTTGAGTTGGGGGGAAGAGACCCAGTACTTC
NA | TRBJ1-2 | TRBV18 | NA | CASPPNQGDYGYTF | TGTGCCAGCCCACCCAACCAGGGCGACTATGGCTACACCTTC